This TCR beta chain is drawn from a study of T cell changes during pregnancy in multiple sclerosis (dated by TCRdb to between 2018 and 2020). For the wider study: In women with multiple sclerosis, the researchers looked at how the T cell repertoire shifted as pregnancy progressed.

CDR3 length: 17 amino acids, cysteine to phenylalanine. Of the read, only the CDR3 DNA is kept; its 51 bases are in frame from base 1. Germline trimming: 5 bases from V, 4 bases from J; junction bases outside gene matches: 10. CDR1 and CDR2 were assigned from the germline V gene (reference sequence) as LNHDA and SQIVND. The protocol used for the library was the immunoSEQ multiplex PCR assay. TCRdb provides this immuneACCESS table in a form limited to in-frame rearrangements. Some clones are lacking; in checked studies, under half of them reflect an unresolved V gene, and why the rest are absent is not known. The sample table lists 75,000 to 95,000 clones, 93% of them with a count of one. The ten largest clonotypes hold 2.5% to 3% of the sample. This clone was seen only once. It has no known antigen specificity. Per-base quality was not reported, and no clone a single base away is much larger than it.

The chain couples TRBV19 to TRBJ2-3; 12 nucleotides in the junction match TRBD2. The sequencing here drew on peripheral blood, taken in the second trimester of pregnancy. The sequence was collected from a female donor with multiple sclerosis, enrolled in a pregnancy study. Here is the DNA: TGTGCCAGTAGTGTGCCTAGCGGGAGGGATCGGGCAGATACGCAGTATTTT. Its coded protein is CASSVPSGRDRADTQYF.